The clone carrying this T cell receptor beta chain has only one observation. Its antigen is still unknown. Since a much larger clone is just one base distant, this may be a read error. In TCRdb, the 5' RACE reads were re-called with MiXCR into one record per CDR3 protein. In the table there are hundreds of thousands of distinct CDR3 sequences, about 7.5% of which are singletons. The data are from a study of identical twins. Findings and limits, study-wide: The study reached conclusions through statistical analysis that was cross-sectional, not following the same donors.

Per germline, CDR1 DFQATT and CDR2 SNEGSKA (reference sequence). J was trimmed by 4 bases and V by 6 bases; bases with no gene match: 14. This CDR3 has 15 residues. The sample was also linked to a second study, of yellow fever vaccine responses in identical twins. That source reports: Reported findings indicate that twins' vaccine T cell responses seemed partially convergent, partially personalized.

The TCR originated in a woman between 18 and 29 years old in good health. The rearrangement links TRBV20-1 to TRBJ2-5; 7 bases match TRBD1. The sequenced sample consisted of CD8+ T cells sorted from blood. The CDR3 DNA reads TGCAGTGCAGAAACCGGGATAGGGGGCGGAGAGACCCAGTACTTC. It is translated as CSAETGIGGGETQYF.